The 20 T cell receptor beta chains below all came from one sample that was sequenced in a study of T cell responses to AZD1222 COVID-19 vaccine. TCRdb keeps only in-frame clones here, not all; method: immunoSEQ multiplex PCR. The sample contains more than 65,000 clones, over 80% of which appear only once. This specimen consisted of peripheral blood, obtained 28 days after the second AZD1222 dose. These receptors were obtained from an adult who received the AZD1222 COVID-19 vaccine.

The chain joins TRBV11-2 to TRBJ1-2; D perhaps matches TRBD1 (5 bases). The length of the CDR3 is 15 residues. Trimming stripped 7 bases from V and 4 bases from J, with 19 bases between. CDR1 is SGHAT and CDR2 is FQNNGV in the germline V gene. Here the CDR3 DNA reads TGTGCCAGCACTGAACAACGGGGACCGAGCTATGGCTACACCTTC. It translates to CASTEQRGPSYGYTF.

The rearrangement joins TRBV7-9 to TRBJ2-7, with D perhaps TRBD1 or TRBD2 (5 bases each). The CDR3 totals 15 residues. Germline V lookup: CDR1 SEHNR, CDR2 FQNEAQ (reference sequence). V lost 4 bases and J lost 3, with 16 bases in between. CDR3 nucleotides: TGTGCCAGCAGCTATCCCGGGGCGCGCGGCTACGAGCAGTACTTC. Protein sequence: CASSYPGARGYEQYF.

A few counts support this clone. V usage is TRBV29-1 and J usage is TRBJ1-1; TRBD1 aligns across 7 bases. With 6 bases clipped from V and 0 bases from J, the junction kept 4 bases outside the gene matches. The CDR3 contains 13 residues. Germline lookup yields CDR1 SQVTM and CDR2 ANQGSEA. Written as DNA, the CDR3 is TGCAGCGTGATGACAGGGATGAACACTGAAGCTTTCTTT. Its translation is CSVMTGMNTEAFF.

The chain combines TRBV5-6 with TRBJ2-7, with 9 nucleotides matching TRBD1. Germline-derived CDR1 and CDR2 are SGHDT and YYEEEE. V trimming: 0 bases; J trimming: 6 bases; junction bases outside the gene matches: 7. This CDR3 has 15 residues. This chain's CDR3 is CASSLVGQGTIEQYF. CDR3 coding DNA: TGTGCCAGCAGCTTGGTGGGACAGGGAACTATCGAGCAGTACTTC.

The chain has TRBV27 and TRBJ2-2; the D is unclear. Germline lookup yields CDR1 MNHEY and CDR2 SMNVEV (reference sequence). Deletions cut 6 bases from V and 5 bases from J, with 7 bases between. The CDR3 contains 12 residues. CDR3 region: CASRGMTGELFF. DNA of the CDR3: TGTGCCAGCAGAGGGATGACCGGGGAGCTGTTTTTT.

This clone was seen once. This chain uses TRBV5-1 with TRBJ2-4, with D tentatively TRBD2 (5 bases). Germline lookup yields CDR1 SGHRS and CDR2 YFSETQ. The CDR3 sequence is 15 residues long. Trimming left V 0 bases short and J 6 bases short, with 13 bases between. The CDR3 is CASSLERRGGNIQYF. CDR3 sequence (DNA): TGCGCCAGCAGCTTGGAGCGGCGAGGAGGAAACATTCAGTACTTC.

This clone was picked up one time. The chain is built from TRBV5-1 and TRBJ2-7, with 9 positions matching TRBD2. Losses at the gene ends were 1 base for V and 0 bases for J; bases not matched to a gene: 8. The CDR3 consists of 17 residues. From germline, CDR1 is SGHRS and CDR2 YFSETQ. The CDR3 coding sequence is TGCGCCAGCAGCTTGACTCGCGGGGGGGCGGGCTCCTACGAGCAGTACTTC. This codes for CASSLTRGGAGSYEQYF. The full variable domain, in which reference TRBV5-1 and TRBJ2-7 provide the parts outside the CDR3, is KAGVTQTPRYLIKTRGQQVTLSCSPISGHRSVSWYQQTPGQGLQFLFEYFSETQRNKGNFPGRFSGRQFSNSRSEMNVSTLELGDSALYLCASSLTRGGAGSYEQYFGPGTRLTVT.

The rearrangement links TRBV7-2 to TRBJ2-3, with 9 bases identical to TRBD2. V lost 8 bases and J lost 2; bases outside the gene matches: 14. Per the germline V gene, CDR1 is SGHTA and CDR2 is FQGNSA. The CDR3 has 17 amino acids. In DNA, the CDR3 is TGTGCCAGCGGAGGGACCGAACTAGCGGGCCCCACAGATACGCAGTATTTT. Translating it yields CASGGTELAGPTDTQYF.

The J gene is TRBJ2-1, the V gene TRBV4-1, with TRBD2 matching over 8 bases. Trimming at V came to 0 bases and at J to 7 bases, leaving 8 bases not matched to a gene. Germline assignment: CDR1 MGHRA and CDR2 YSYEKL. The length of the CDR3 is 16 residues. The CDR3 nucleotides are TGCGCCAGCAGCCAAGAGGGGACTAGAACGAGGAATGAGCAGTTCTTC. It codes for CASSQEGTRTRNEQFF.

The chain has TRBV7-9 and TRBJ2-1; the D gene is possibly TRBD2 (5 bases). The CDR3 contains 17 residues. The ends were cut back, 5 bases at V and 4 bases at J, with 21 bases in the middle. Germline values: CDR1 SEHNR, CDR2 FQNEAQ (reference sequence). The DNA for the CDR3 is TGTGCCAGCAGCGCCGTCTCGGGCCCCGGGATTTACAATGAGCAGTTCTTC. This gives the protein CASSAVSGPGIYNEQFF.

This chain joins TRBV5-6 and TRBJ1-1; 9 bases match TRBD1. The trim removed 4 bases at V and 11 bases at J, leaving 6 bases unmatched. CDR3 length: 12 residues. Germline V gives CDR1 SGHDT, CDR2 YYEEEE. DNA for the CDR3: TGTGCCAGCAGCGCCGGGACAGGGAAGGCTTTCTTT. It specifies CASSAGTGKAFF.

This clone was seen a few times. The V gene is TRBV5-1, the J gene TRBJ2-1; 8 bases align to TRBD2. V lost 5 bases, J lost 0 bases, and 13 bases stayed unmatched. The germline CDR1 and CDR2 sequences are SGHRS and YFSETQ. This CDR3 spans 18 amino acids. The CDR3 region has the DNA TGCGCCAGCAGTAAGGCGGGGGGCTCCCCCAGCTCCTACAATGAGCAGTTCTTC. As protein: CASSKAGGSPSSYNEQFF.

The chain joins TRBV5-1 to TRBJ2-1; 10 bases line up with TRBD2. The J segment lost 7 bases and the V segment lost 3 bases, leaving 7 bases of the junction unmatched. The length of the CDR3 is 15 residues. Germline-derived CDR1 and CDR2 are SGHRS and YFSETQ. The CDR3 coding sequence is TGCGCCAGCAGCTGGAGCGGGGGGGCTCAAAATGAGCAGTTCTTC. It specifies CASSWSGGAQNEQFF. The whole variable domain, filled in from reference TRBV5-1 and TRBJ2-1, reads KAGVTQTPRYLIKTRGQQVTLSCSPISGHRSVSWYQQTPGQGLQFLFEYFSETQRNKGNFPGRFSGRQFSNSRSEMNVSTLELGDSALYLCASSWSGGAQNEQFFGPGTRLTVL.

The V and J genes are TRBV7-2 and TRBJ2-7; TRBD1 or TRBD2 may be the D gene (5 bases each). Trimming took 5 bases from V and 3 from J, leaving 14 bases between them. Germline values: CDR1 SGHTA, CDR2 FQGNSA. This CDR3 region has 14 residues. The CDR3 DNA is TGTGCCAGCAGCCCCTGGGTTGGGGGCTACGAGCAGTACTTC. Protein: CASSPWVGGYEQYF.

V gene TRBV19 combines with J gene TRBJ1-2, with unresolved D. The CDR3 consists of 14 residues. The germline gives CDR1 LNHDA, CDR2 SQIVND (reference sequence). V lost 3 bases and J 2 bases, leaving 10 bases between the germline ends. The CDR3: CASSIPGLNYGYTF. The CDR3, as DNA: TGTGCCAGTAGTATCCCGGGGTTAAACTATGGCTACACCTTC.

Concerning this clone: This may stem from a read error, because a much larger clone lies one nucleotide away. This sequence joins TRBV19 and TRBJ2-1, with 10 bases that match TRBD2. The germline V gene encodes CDR1 LNHDA and CDR2 SQIVND (reference sequence). V shed 10 bases and J 9 bases; nucleotides not matched to a gene: 6. The CDR3 runs 12 residues. CDR3 in amino acids: CATLAGEGEQFF. In DNA, the CDR3 is TGTGCCACTCTAGCGGGGGAGGGTGAGCAGTTCTTC.

Only one count was recorded for this clone. As DNA, the CDR3 is TGTGCCAGCAGTGTGATGGGAACCGGGGAGCTGTTTTTT. It is translated as CASSVMGTGELFF. The chain carries TRBV25-1 and TRBJ2-2; D is undetermined. V lost 4 bases to trimming and J lost 5 bases, with 8 bases between them. The CDR3 extends over 13 amino acids. Per germline, CDR1 MGHDK and CDR2 SYGVNS.

The chain carries TRBV10-3 and TRBJ2-2; D assignment may be TRBD1 or TRBD2 (6 bases each). V was pared by 8 bases and J by 3 bases, with 16 bases between. The germline V gene has CDR1 ENHRY and CDR2 SYGVKD. CDR3 length equals 15 residues. CDR3 residues: CAIGGGRSDTGELFF. The CDR3 bases are TGTGCCATCGGAGGGGGGCGATCGGACACCGGGGAGCTGTTTTTT.

The V gene is TRBV30, the J gene TRBJ1-1; D unclear. V dropped 0 bases and J dropped 4 bases, with 9 bases sitting between them. This CDR3 spans 13 amino acids. Germline-derived CDR1 and CDR2 are GTSNPN and SVGIG (reference sequence). The CDR3 nucleotides are TGTGCCTGGAGTGTAGGCTCGGGCACTGAAGCTTTCTTT. Translation: CAWSVGSGTEAFF. The variable domain in full, completed from reference TRBV30 and TRBJ1-1, reads SQTIHQWPATLVQPVGSPLSLECTVEGTSNPNLYWYRQAAGRGLQLLFYSVGIGQISSEVPQNLSASRPQDRQFILSSKKLLLSDSGFYLCAWSVGSGTEAFFGQGTRLTVV.

The V gene is TRBV2, the J gene TRBJ2-5; perhaps D is TRBD1 or TRBD2 (6 bases each). The CDR3 extends over 19 amino acids. V was cut by 6 bases and J by 1 base, with 27 bases left in between. CDR1 SNHLY and CDR2 FYNNEI come from the germline V gene. CDR3 protein: CASSPGRRWGAGGQETQYF. CDR3 nucleotides: TGTGCCAGCAGCCCCGGAAGACGATGGGGGGCGGGTGGCCAAGAGACCCAGTACTTC. The full variable domain, completed using reference TRBV2 and TRBJ2-5, is EPEVTQTPSHQVTQMGQEVILRCVPISNHLYFYWYRQILGQKVEFLVSFYNNEISEKSEIFDDQFSVERPDGSNFTLKIRSTKLEDSAMYFCASSPGRRWGAGGQETQYFGPGTRLLVL.